A single T cell receptor beta chain is shown here with its context. Its antigen is currently unknown. Only in-frame clones appear in the TCRdb table, and some are missing; sequencing was by immunoSEQ multiplex PCR. The data hold about 200,000 clones, with about 92% observed a single time. These data are taken from a study of T cell responses to AZD1222 COVID-19 vaccine. Study findings and constraints: Donors in the cohort were predominantly white British and more often female, and clonal diversity was possibly underestimated.

Germline V gene data show CDR1 as KGHSH and CDR2 as LQKENI. Trimming removed 3 bases from V and 9 bases from J; junction bases left unmatched: 13. The CDR3 contains 16 residues. V usage is TRBV18 and J usage is TRBJ1-5; 8 positions agree with TRBD1. The origin of this receptor is an adult in good health. The sample here was peripheral blood, taken on day 0 of MenACWY control vaccination. The DNA of the CDR3 is TGTGCCAGCTCACCGCTGGGGACAGGCGCGGATGGGCCCCAGCATTTT. It translates to CASSPLGTGADGPQHF.